This TCR beta chain was sequenced in a study of PD-L1 blockade in urothelial cancer. Time point noted: pretreatment peripheral blood. V lost 2 bases, J lost 2 bases, and 9 bases lay in between. Germline loops: CDR1 SGHTA, CDR2 FQGTGA. The CDR3 extends over 15 amino acids. Clones were sequenced by immunoSEQ multiplex PCR, and TCRdb holds only the in-frame ones, with some missing. This sample yields 85,000 to 95,000 clones, of which approximately 88% are seen a single time; about 0.89% belongs to the top ten. This clonotype was obtained from a woman over 75 with urothelial cancer. The material was PBMCs, obtained around atezolizumab (anti-PD-L1) treatment. The chain combines TRBV7-3 with TRBJ1-4; D gene uncertain. In DNA form, the CDR3 reads TGTGCCAGCAGCTTAGGAGGGCCCACTAATGAAAAACTGTTTTTT. This translates into CASSLGGPTNEKLFF.